The 13 T cell receptor beta chains in this list originate from one sample, sequenced in a study of T cells in Graves' hyperthyroidism and ophthalmopathy. TCR beta CDR3 regions were amplified from RNA. The HTBI primer set served for first-round RT-PCR of the TCR CDR3. TCRdb called the multiplex PCR reads again in MiXCR, with one record for every CDR3 protein. The sample yields hundreds of thousands of distinct CDR3 sequences, over 15% seen once. What was sequenced was blood. All receptors derive from a woman in her sixties or seventies with Graves' ophthalmopathy.

The rearrangement links TRBV6-1 to TRBJ1-6; no clear D. CDR1 is MNHNS and CDR2 is SASEGT in the germline V gene. CDR3 length equals 16 residues. V lost 8 bases and J 1 base, leaving 15 bases between the germline ends. CDR3 region: CASSQGQESYNSPLHF. CDR3 bases: TGTGCCAGCTCTCAAGGGCAGGAGTCCTATAATTCACCCCTCCACTTT.

This clonotype was counted between two and nine times. V is TRBV7-9 and J is TRBJ1-3, with 8 bases lining up with TRBD1. The germline V gene encodes CDR1 SEHNR and CDR2 FQNEAQ (reference sequence). The V gene end was trimmed by 5 bases and the J gene end by 2 bases; junction bases not matched to a gene: 2. The CDR3 consists of 14 residues. The CDR3: CASSIQGAGNTIYF. DNA for the CDR3: TGTGCCAGCAGCATACAGGGGGCTGGAAACACCATATATTTT.

The rearrangement uses TRBV6-2 or TRBV6-3 and TRBJ2-7; D is unresolved. Germline V gene lookup returns CDR1 MNHEY and CDR2 SVGEGT. The CDR3 totals 12 residues. Trimming left V 6 bases short and J 9 bases short, with 15 bases between. The CDR3 nucleotides are TGTGCCAGCAGCCTCGACCCGTTTTGGCAGTACTTC. This translates into CASSLDPFWQYF.

This clonotype has a count of ten or more. The chain is built from TRBV7-9 and TRBJ2-5; D is perhaps TRBD2 (6 bases). V gave up 5 bases and J gave up 5 bases, with 12 bases separating them. Germline V gives CDR1 SEHNR, CDR2 FQNEAQ (reference sequence). The CDR3 sequence is 13 residues long. The CDR3 sequence is CASSARDFETQYF. The CDR3 DNA sequence: TGTGCCAGCAGCGCCCGGGACTTCGAGACCCAGTACTTC. Drawing the rest from reference TRBV7-9 and TRBJ2-5, the complete variable domain is DTGVSQNPRHKITKRGQNVTFRCDPISEHNRLYWYRQTLGQGPEFLTYFQNEAQLEKSRLLSDRFSAERPKGSFSTLEIQRTEQGDSAMYLCASSARDFETQYFGPGTRLLVL.

In this sample, this clonotype turned up many times. This chain connects TRBV5-1 to TRBJ2-4; D gene uncertain. Per the germline V gene, CDR1 is SGHRS and CDR2 is YFSETQ. The CDR3 is 16 residues long. The V end lost 4 bases, the J end lost 5 bases, and 19 bases lay between the germline ends. CDR3: CASSLAPGRAENIQYF. Here the CDR3 DNA reads TGCGCCAGCAGCCTTGCGCCTGGAAGGGCAGAAAACATTCAGTACTTC.

At least ten counts were recorded for this clonotype. This chain connects TRBV20-1 to TRBJ2-1; TRBD1 matches 9 bases. The CDR3 is made up of 16 amino acids. Germline CDR1 reads DFQATT; CDR2 reads SNEGSKA (reference sequence). Trimming took 0 bases from V and 10 from J; bases not matched to a gene: 13. This CDR3 is CSARDRGTGPQLEQFF. The CDR3 DNA reads TGCAGTGCTAGAGATCGCGGGACAGGGCCCCAATTAGAGCAGTTCTTC.

In DNA, the CDR3 is TGTGCCAGCAGCCATGTCAACTCTGGAAACACCATATATTTT. Amino acid sequence: CASSHVNSGNTIYF. V gene TRBV14 combines with J gene TRBJ1-3; D gene unclear. V dropped 3 bases and J dropped 0 bases, with 6 bases sitting between them. In germline, CDR1 is SGHDN, CDR2 FVKESK. The CDR3 consists of 14 residues. Combining the CDR3 with reference TRBV14 and TRBJ1-3 gives the whole variable domain EAGVTQFPSHSVIEKGQTVTLRCDPISGHDNLYWYRRVMGKEIKFLLHFVKESKQDESGMPNNRFLAERTGGTYSTLKVQPAELEDSGVYFCASSHVNSGNTIYFGEGSWLTVV.

This clonotype turned up a few times. The rearrangement uses TRBV7-2 and TRBJ1-3; D uncertain. Germline loops: CDR1 SGHTA, CDR2 FQGNSA. The CDR3 extends over 15 amino acids. The V gene lost 1 base and the J gene lost 0 bases, with 7 bases spanning the gap. The DNA of the CDR3 is TGTGCCAGCAGCTTAGGAGTGAGCTCTGGAAACACCATATATTTT. Protein: CASSLGVSSGNTIYF.

This clonotype was observed a handful of times. This chain joins TRBV18 and TRBJ1-6, with 9 bases that match TRBD1. The CDR3 consists of 16 residues. The ends lost 3 bases at V and 5 bases at J; junction bases unmatched: 5. In germline, CDR1 is KGHSH, CDR2 LQKENI. The CDR3 bases are TGTGCCAGCTCACCCGGGACAGGGAGGGATAATTCACCCCTCCACTTT. This translates into CASSPGTGRDNSPLHF.

The CDR3 nucleotides read TGCGCCAGCAGCCAACTGATCCGAGAGACCCAGTACTTC. This sequence encodes CASSQLIRETQYF. The chain has TRBV4-1 and TRBJ2-5; no definite D call. Germline assignment: CDR1 MGHRA and CDR2 YSYEKL. The CDR3 is 13 amino acids. V lost 2 bases, J lost 4 bases, and 8 bases lay in between.

This clonotype has ten or more counts. The chain employs TRBV28 and TRBJ2-1; maybe TRBD1 (6 bases). The CDR3 length is 13 residues. Germline V CDR1 and CDR2: MDHEN, SYDVKM. V lost 6 bases, J lost 4 bases, and 10 bases lay in between. This CDR3 reads CASRRTDYNEQFF. The CDR3 DNA follows: TGTGCCAGCAGGAGGACAGATTACAATGAGCAGTTCTTC.

There are a few counts of this clonotype. The rearrangement uses TRBV4-2 and TRBJ1-2; 10 positions match TRBD1. CDR3 size: 17 residues. The germline CDR1 and CDR2 sequences are LGHNA and YNFKEQ. Losses at the gene ends were 1 base for V and 8 bases for J; bases not matched to a gene: 13. CDR3 DNA sequence: TGTGCCAGCAGCCAAGTTCCGACCGGGACAGGGGCAAGAGGCTACACCTTC. It is translated as CASSQVPTGTGARGYTF.

This clonotype was counted at least ten times. The chain is built from TRBV12-3 or TRBV12-4 and TRBJ1-2; D might be TRBD1 (5 bases). There are 16 residues in the CDR3. Deletions cut 6 bases from V and 8 bases from J, with 25 bases between. The CDR3 DNA is TGTGCCAGCAGCCTCCTCGTTGGTATGAGCACAGGCGGCTACACCTTC. Encoded protein: CASSLLVGMSTGGYTF.